Listed below are T cell receptor beta chains from one sample, sequenced in a study of OX40 agonist ivuxolimab in advanced cancers. Here immunoSEQ multiplex PCR was the method, and the copy in TCRdb shows in-frame clones only, minus some. The sample has about 81,000 clones; more than 75% are singletons. This specimen consisted of CD4+ or CD8+ T cells sorted from blood, obtained in a trial of the OX40 agonist ivuxolimab. Every receptor here comes from an adult with an advanced solid tumor such as melanoma, head and neck, liver or kidney cancer. Each CDR3 is given with its conserved first and last residue. Each record gives: clone size, V gene, D gene, J gene, CDR3 DNA, CDR3 protein. A D gene is named only where the DNA matches it firmly. A clone size is listed for some rows: how often the clone was seen (once, few, many), or a class if it is expanded.

>-|TRBV6-5|-|TRBJ2-7
TGTGCCAGCAGTTACCAACCCGCCGTCTCCTACGAGCAGTACTTC
CASSYQPAVSYEQYF
>few|TRBV6-4|-|TRBJ2-7
TGTGCCAGCAGTGACCCACAGGGTCCAGCCTACGAGCAGTACTTC
CASSDPQGPAYEQYF
>-|TRBV27|-|TRBJ1-5
TGTGCCAGCACTCCGGACAGATATCAGCCCCAGCATTTT
CASTPDRYQPQHF
>few|TRBV20-1|-|TRBJ1-1
TGCAGTGGGGTAGAGAACACTGAAGCTTTCTTT
CSGVENTEAFF
>-|TRBV7-9|-|TRBJ1-1
TGTGCCAGCAGCCTCCACGGACCAGGGGACACTGAAGCTTTCTTT
CASSLHGPGDTEAFF
>-|TRBV28|-|TRBJ2-1
TGTGCCAGCAGAAGACTAGACAATGAGCAGTTCTTC
CASRRLDNEQFF
>-|TRBV10-1|-|TRBJ2-2
TGCGCCAGCAGTTCTTACACCGGGGAGCTGTTTTTT
CASSSYTGELFF
>once|TRBV5-1|-|TRBJ1-1
TGCGCCAGCAGCCCGGGGGCCCAGGGCCGAGCTTTCTTT
CASSPGAQGRAFF
>-|TRBV5-4|-|TRBJ2-3
TGTGCCAGCAGCTCCGGGAAAAGCACAGATACGCAGTATTTT
CASSSGKSTDTQYF
>-|TRBV4-3|-|TRBJ1-2
TGCGCCAGCAGCCAAGATGTAACATTCAGGGGAGGCTACACCTTC
CASSQDVTFRGGYTF
>-|TRBV19|-|TRBJ2-7
TGTGCCAGTAGTAAGCGGACAGCGTCCTCCTACGAGCAGTACTTC
CASSKRTASSYEQYF
>-|TRBV18|-|TRBJ2-7
TGTGCCAGCTCACCATTAAACAGGGGGGGGACCATCGAGCAGTACTTC
CASSPLNRGGTIEQYF
>-|TRBV10-1|-|TRBJ2-1
TGCGCCAGCAGTGAGGCAAGGAAGGGCAATGAGCAGTTCTTC
CASSEARKGNEQFF
>once|TRBV5-6|TRBD1|TRBJ1-5
TGTGCCAGCAGCTTTTCAGGGGGCGCGTATTTTCAGCCCCAGCATTTT
CASSFSGGAYFQPQHF